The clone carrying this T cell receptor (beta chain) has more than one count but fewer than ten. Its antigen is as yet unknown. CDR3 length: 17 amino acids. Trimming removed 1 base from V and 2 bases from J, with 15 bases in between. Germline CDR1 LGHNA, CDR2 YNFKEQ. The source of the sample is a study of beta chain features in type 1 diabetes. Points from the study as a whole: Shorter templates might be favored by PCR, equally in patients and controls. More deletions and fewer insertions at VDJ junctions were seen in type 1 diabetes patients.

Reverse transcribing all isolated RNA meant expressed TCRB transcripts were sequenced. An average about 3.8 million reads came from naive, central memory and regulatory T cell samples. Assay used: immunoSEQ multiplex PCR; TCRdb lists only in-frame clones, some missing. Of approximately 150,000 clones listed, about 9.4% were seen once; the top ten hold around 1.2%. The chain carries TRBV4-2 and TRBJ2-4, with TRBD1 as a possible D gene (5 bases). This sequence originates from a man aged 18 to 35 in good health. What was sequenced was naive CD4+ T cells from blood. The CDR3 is CASSQGEGAASKNIQYF. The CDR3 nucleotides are TGTGCCAGCAGCCAAGGGGAAGGGGCCGCATCCAAAAACATTCAGTACTTC.